The next 9 T cell receptor beta chains were all read from a single sample in a study of T-cell reconstitution after alpha-beta-depleted transplantation in children. It was with unique molecular identifiers that the TCRbeta library was prepared. TCRdb itself ran the PCR reads through MiXCR, one entry per CDR3 protein. In the table there are roughly 350,000 distinct CDR3 sequences, about 16% of which are singletons. Sequenced here: PBMCs, mostly from graft donor cells, sampled 360 days after TCRalphabeta/CD19-depleted stem cell transplant. These receptors were collected from a male patient between 2 and 10 years old who had a stem cell transplant for acute lymphoblastic leukemia, so the T cells may come from the graft donor.

This chain uses TRBV9 with TRBJ2-1; TRBD2 agrees at 7 bases. Germline V gives CDR1 SGDLS, CDR2 YYNGEE. The CDR3 loop spans 18 amino acids. Unmatched junction bases numbered 11, after V lost 0 bases and J lost 2 bases. CDR3 residues: CASSVAIGVLAAYNEQFF. CDR3 nucleotide sequence: TGTGCCAGCAGCGTAGCAATTGGGGTGCTAGCGGCCTACAATGAGCAGTTCTTC. Supplemented by reference TRBV9 and TRBJ2-1, the full variable domain reads DSGVTQTPKHLITATGQRVTLRCSPRSGDLSVYWYQQSLDQGLQFLIQYYNGEERAKGNILERFSAQQFPDLHSELNLSSLELGDSALYFCASSVAIGVLAAYNEQFFGPGTRLTVL.

This clonotype occurred many times. The gene calls are TRBV12-3 or TRBV12-4 and TRBJ2-1; 8 bases are a match to TRBD2. V trimming: 2 bases; J trimming: 0 bases; junction bases outside the gene matches: 0. This CDR3 contains 15 residues. CDR3: CASSLRGGSYNEQFF. CDR3 sequence (DNA): TGTGCCAGCAGTTTACGGGGGGGCTCCTACAATGAGCAGTTCTTC.

V and J are TRBV28 and TRBJ2-2; D gene unclear. This CDR3 comprises 13 residues. CDR1 and CDR2 from the germline V gene are MDHEN and SYDVKM. V was clipped by 6 bases and J by 4 bases, with 9 bases between them. In nucleotides, the CDR3 is TGTGCCAGCAGAGGTCCTAGCACCGGGGAGCTGTTTTTT. Protein sequence: CASRGPSTGELFF.

This clonotype has just a few counts. This rearrangement joins TRBV4-3 to TRBJ2-1; weak D call: TRBD2 (7 bases). This CDR3 has 14 amino acids. CDR1 is LGHNA and CDR2 is YSLEER in the germline V gene. The V and J ends lost 4 bases and 7 bases respectively, with 14 bases between them. The CDR3 loop reads CASSRLGGGNEQFF. CDR3 nucleotide sequence: TGCGCCAGCAGCCGTCTAGGGGGAGGGAATGAGCAGTTCTTC.

The chain uses TRBV27 and TRBJ2-5, with a possible D match to TRBD2 (6 bases). V lost 2 bases to trimming and J lost 0 bases, with 16 bases between them. This CDR3 has 17 amino acids. CDR1 is MNHEY, CDR2 SMNVEV, per germline (reference sequence). The CDR3 loop is CASSLGREQAYQETQYF. Written as DNA, the CDR3 is TGTGCCAGCAGTTTAGGTCGGGAGCAGGCCTACCAAGAGACCCAGTACTTC.

This clonotype has a handful of counts. J is TRBJ2-6 and V is TRBV4-3; D is unclear. The CDR3 runs to 18 residues. The V gene lost 1 base and the J gene lost 0 bases, with 13 bases spanning the gap. Germline loops: CDR1 LGHNA, CDR2 YSLEER. The CDR3 region has the DNA TGCGCCAGCAGCCAAGGGGTAGACTTCTTCTCTGGGGCCAACGTCCTGACTTTC. Its translation is CASSQGVDFFSGANVLTF.

Details on this clonotype: A junction end diverges from the germline sequence, so it may reflect a read error. The genes are TRBV7-7 and TRBJ2-1; 10 bases are a match to TRBD2. The CDR3 runs to 16 residues. Per the germline V gene, CDR1 is SSHAT and CDR2 is FNYEAQ (reference sequence). The CDR3 sequence: CASSFKAGGPGNEQFF. The CDR3 DNA sequence: TGTGCTAGCAGCTTCAAAGCGGGAGGGCCCGGCAATGAGCAGTTCTTC. The entire variable domain, with the rest obtained from reference TRBV7-7 and TRBJ2-1, is as follows: GAGVSQSPRYKVTKRGQDVTLRCDPISSHATLYWYQQALGQGPEFLTYFNYEAQPDKSGLPSDRFSAERPEGSISTLTIQRTEQRDSAMYRCASSFKAGGPGNEQFFGPGTRLTVL.

The chain recombines TRBV5-1 with TRBJ2-6; D is perhaps TRBD1 (5 bases). The CDR3 runs 14 residues. The germline V gene encodes CDR1 SGHRS and CDR2 YFSETQ. V lost 3 bases to trimming and J lost 2 bases, with 6 bases between them. CDR3 coding DNA: TGCGCCAGCAGCTCAGGGCCTGGGGCCAACGTCCTGACTTTC. The encoded protein is CASSSGPGANVLTF.

This clonotype was seen repeatedly, ten times or more. The chain uses TRBV28 and TRBJ2-1, with TRBD2 matching 8 bases. Germline CDR1 reads MDHEN; CDR2 reads SYDVKM. V shed 10 bases and J 4 bases; nucleotides not matched to a gene: 21. CDR3 length: 18 residues. The CDR3 reads CAIGRGRRYQTAYNEQFF. For the CDR3, the DNA is TGTGCCATCGGTCGCGGGAGGAGGTACCAAACAGCTTACAATGAGCAGTTCTTC. The variable domain in full, completed from reference TRBV28 and TRBJ2-1, reads DVKVTQSSRYLVKRTGEKVFLECVQDMDHENMFWYRQDPGLGLRLIYFSYDVKMKEKGDIPEGYSVSREKKERFSLILESASTNQTSMYLCAIGRGRRYQTAYNEQFFGPGTRLTVL.